This TCR beta chain was identified during a study of early stage breast cancer tumors. Study details: Average read coverage per sample was 9.5 to 10-fold. Study results and caveats: Compared with adjacent normal breast tissue, tumors showed about 2.5-fold greater T cell density and higher clonality.

This CDR3 region has 14 residues. Trimming left V 3 bases short and J 2 bases short, with 12 bases between. Germline CDR1 SGDLS, CDR2 YYNGEE. The count of this clone is one. No antigen is known for it. Here immunoSEQ multiplex PCR was the method, and the copy in TCRdb shows in-frame clones only, minus some. The sample contains tens of thousands of clones, over 60% of which appear only once. The clonotype comes from a person aged 25 to 40 with breast cancer. V is TRBV9 and J is TRBJ2-7; D gene uncertain. Material for sequencing was blood. The CDR3 sequence: CASSEGVDPYEQYF. The CDR3 nucleotides are TGTGCCAGCAGCGAGGGCGTGGATCCCTACGAGCAGTACTTC.